This T cell receptor (beta chain) was documented in a study of cytomegalovirus exposure and HLA in healthy donors. Findings and limits, study-wide: The authors later found TCR association rates varying by HLA locus, with DRB1 most and HLA-C fewest.

The ends were cut back, 7 bases at V and 8 bases at J, with 14 bases in the middle. The CDR3 extends over 12 amino acids. Germline V CDR1 and CDR2: MGHDK, SYGVNS. About this clone: Its target is unknown.

The PCR used 60 Vbeta and 13 Jbeta primers. Assay used: immunoSEQ multiplex PCR; TCRdb lists only in-frame clones, some missing. The sample lists about 190,000 clones, 70% to 75% seen once, with approximately 4.8% in the top ten. This chain joins TRBV25-1 and TRBJ1-2; D not resolved. The receptor's source is a man aged 25 to 45 in good health and CMV-seropositive. Sequencing was done on a sample of PBMCs. In DNA, the CDR3 is TGTGCCAGCACTCCCCTGACTGGGGGCTACACCTTC. Its translation is CASTPLTGGYTF.